This TCR beta chain was sequenced for a study of spatial heterogeneity in lung cancer (dated by TCRdb to the late 2010s). Regarding the complete study: Beta-chain transcripts were consistently detected in greater numbers than alpha-chain transcripts, which likely reflects a higher abundance of beta-chain transcripts. In the raw uncorrected reads, each unique combination of TCR and UMI appeared more than ten times on average. TCR alpha and beta repertoires were quantitatively compared across multiple tumor regions, matched nontumor lung and blood in non-small cell lung cancer. Nonsynonymous mutation counts, determined by whole-exome sequencing of tumor tissue, were related to features of the TCR repertoire. At surgery, fewer than 250 tumor regions, approximately 64 matched nontumor lung samples and about 56 PBMC samples were TCR-sequenced for both alpha and beta chains. Beyond this particular receptor, the publication reports: Ubiquitous expanded tumor TCRs were detected in blood more often at tumor resection than at routine follow-up. Additional single-cell paired TCR alpha and beta sequencing was considered necessary to confirm, at a functional level, the hypothesis that regional TCRs recognize regional mutations.

The sample's time point label, in plain terms: sample taken at primary tumor resection. For TCR sequencing, whole RNA was extracted from tumor and nontumor lung tissue, or from cryopreserved PBMC samples, and no cell sorting was done. Samples were obtained from approximately 76 patients with early-stage, untreated non-small cell lung cancer from the lung TRACERx cohort. A patient was chosen for TCR sequencing only when enough RNA was available from at least two tumor regions. Library preparation employed 5' RACE. Reads for this sample came from a NextSeq 500. In the TCR library protocol, a unique molecular identifier was attached to each TCR cDNA molecule so that PCR and sequencing errors could be corrected. As for the original processing: TCR identification, UMI-based error correction and CDR3 extraction were performed with Decombinator tools. TCRs above a frequency of 2 per 1,000, corresponding to the top 1% of the tumor frequency distribution, were defined as expanded. Rényi diversity was computed with the R vegan package after subsampling each repertoire 100 times to 5,000 TCRs. CDR3 similarity networks were constructed using string-kernel similarity of amino acid triplets, with links drawn between CDR3s whose pairwise similarity was above 0.82. TCRdb reprocessing: public reads trimmed at Q25 with fastp, clones called with MiXCR, in-frame beta chains kept. Identical CDR3 proteins give one entry, which carries the most common genes and DNA. These V and J calls originate from TCRdb's pipeline instead of the authors' own analysis. This sample holds around 40,000 distinct CDR3 sequences; about 6% were observed only once. 11% of the sample comes from the top ten.

This clonotype was seen a few times. Its recognized antigen is unknown. Qualities for individual bases were not recorded, and no much larger clone is one base off. Including the terminal cysteine and phenylalanine, the CDR3 comprises 13 residues. Only the CDR3 DNA stays, 39 bases, in frame from base 1. The germline V gene gives CDR1 as SGHTA and CDR2 as FQGNSA. V drops 1 base and J drops 5 bases, leaving 8 bases in between. Material: PBMCs, obtained at surgery. This chain joins TRBV7-2 to TRBJ2-5, with a tentative D call of TRBD1 or TRBD2, each matching 5 bases. The sequence was collected from a male donor with early-stage non-small cell lung cancer. At the DNA level, the sequence is TGTGCCAGCAGCTTAGGGGGGTATGAGACCCAGTACTTC. Its protein is CASSLGGYETQYF.